These 28 T cell receptor beta chains originate from one sample sequenced in a study of blood T cell repertoires in COVID-19. Clones were read by immunoSEQ multiplex PCR, and TCRdb kept only the in-frame ones, dropping some. The sample comprises 250,000 to 350,000 clones, roughly 83% of which are singletons, and roughly 1.5% rests with the top ten. The specimen sequenced was peripheral blood. Receptor source: a human donor with COVID-19, enrolled during active disease. The donor label of this sample is uncertain.

The chain is built from TRBV21-1 and TRBJ1-1; the table calls TRBD1, which could not be checked here. TRBV21-1 is described as a pseudogene. The length of the CDR3 is 13 residues. This CDR3 is CASSQLSTGQAFF. In nucleotides, the CDR3 is TGTGCCAGCAGCCAGCTCTCGACAGGTCAAGCTTTCTTT.

This clone appeared a single time. The chain is built from TRBV30 and TRBJ1-4, with a weak D call TRBD1 (5 bases). Germline V CDR1 and CDR2: GTSNPN, SVGIG (reference sequence). Trimming cost V 2 bases and J 1 base, with 11 bases left between them. The CDR3 loop spans 15 amino acids. CDR3 sequence (DNA): TGTGCCTGGAGTACCCAGGGTCTAACTAATGAAAAACTGTTTTTT. Translated, it gives CAWSTQGLTNEKLFF.

With respect to this clone: The identical CDR3 is also encoded by other nucleotide sequences in the sample. The genes are TRBV7-3 and TRBJ2-7; TRBD2 aligns across 9 bases. The CDR3 covers 15 residues. Germline CDR1 SGHTA, CDR2 FQGTGA. J gave up 3 bases and V 6 bases, and 9 bases lay outside the gene matches. The CDR3 bases are TGTGCCAGCAGTCCCGGTCTAGCGGGGAGCTACGAGCAGTACTTC. Amino acids: CASSPGLAGSYEQYF. The variable domain in full, completed from reference TRBV7-3 and TRBJ2-7, reads GAGVSQTPSNKVTEKGKYVELRCDPISGHTALYWYRQSLGQGPEFLIYFQGTGAADDSGLPNDRFFAVRPEGSVSTLKIQRTERGDSAVYLCASSPGLAGSYEQYFGPGTRLTVT.

The rearrangement uses TRBV9 and TRBJ2-1, with 12 positions matching TRBD2. With V trimmed by 0 bases and J by 6 bases, 7 bases remained unmatched. In germline, CDR1 is SGDLS, CDR2 YYNGEE. This CDR3 contains 17 residues. The CDR3 here is CASSVAGMTSGSNEQFF. CDR3 DNA sequence: TGTGCCAGCAGCGTAGCGGGCATGACTAGCGGGAGCAATGAGCAGTTCTTC.

This clone was found a few times. The rearrangement uses TRBV5-1 and TRBJ1-6, with D perhaps TRBD1 (5 bases). V was pared by 0 bases and J by 7 bases, with 8 bases between. The CDR3 runs 14 residues. Germline assignment: CDR1 SGHRS and CDR2 YFSETQ. CDR3 DNA: TGCGCCAGCAGCTTGGGACAGTTGAATTCACCCCTCCACTTT. This translates into CASSLGQLNSPLHF.

This clone was found many times. CDR3 coding DNA: TGTGCCAGCAGCTTCGGCGACAGGGAGACAGATACGCAGTATTTT. Translating gives CASSFGDRETDTQYF. This chain connects TRBV5-5 to TRBJ2-3, with 7 bases that match TRBD1. Per the germline V gene, CDR1 is SGHKS and CDR2 is YYEKEE (reference sequence). V shed 2 bases and J 3 bases; nucleotides not matched to a gene: 6. The CDR3 has 15 residues.

The rearrangement links TRBV5-8 to TRBJ1-1, with TRBD1 matching over 8 bases. The germline V gene encodes CDR1 SGHTS and CDR2 YDEGEE. This CDR3 comprises 12 residues. The V and J ends lost 3 bases and 13 bases, in that order; junction bases with no gene match: 8. This CDR3 is CASSYRQGLGFF. CDR3 nucleotides: TGTGCCAGCAGCTATCGACAGGGGTTGGGTTTCTTT.

The rearrangement joins TRBV28 to TRBJ1-5, with D perhaps matching TRBD1 (5 bases). Germline-derived CDR1 and CDR2 are MDHEN and SYDVKM. The CDR3 extends over 14 amino acids. Between the trimmed V and J ends, which lost 1 base and 7 bases, there was a span of 11 bases. The CDR3 region has the DNA TGTGCCAGCAGTTTATCAAGGGGTCGGCAGCCCCAGCATTTT. Translation: CASSLSRGRQPQHF.

The chain recombines TRBV29-1 with TRBJ1-2; D is undetermined. Germline lookup yields CDR1 SQVTM and CDR2 ANQGSEA. The CDR3 consists of 15 residues. V was cut by 4 bases and J by 0 bases, with 15 bases left in between. The CDR3 bases are TGCAGCGTTGGAGCAGGCCTCGGCACTAACTATGGCTACACCTTC. Translated, it gives CSVGAGLGTNYGYTF.

The chain uses TRBV29-1 and TRBJ2-7; 8 positions match TRBD2. This CDR3 is built from 14 residues. The ends lost 4 bases at V and 7 bases at J; junction bases unmatched: 12. Looked up from germline, CDR1 is SQVTM and CDR2 is ANQGSEA. The CDR3 DNA follows: TGCAGCGTTGCCCAACTAGCGGCCCCACCGGAGCAGTACTTC. Translation: CSVAQLAAPPEQYF.

This sequence joins TRBV19 and TRBJ1-6; 7 nucleotides agree with TRBD1. CDR1 and CDR2 from the germline V gene are LNHDA and SQIVND (reference sequence). The CDR3 contains 14 residues. The V gene end was trimmed by 4 bases and the J gene end by 6 bases; junction bases not matched to a gene: 3. The CDR3 here is CASSTTGINSPLHF. The CDR3 DNA sequence: TGTGCCAGTAGTACGACAGGGATTAATTCACCCCTCCACTTT.

The rearrangement joins TRBV28 to TRBJ1-5; D is perhaps TRBD1 (5 bases). In germline, CDR1 is MDHEN, CDR2 SYDVKM. This CDR3 comprises 19 residues. V was pared by 5 bases and J by 11 bases, with 34 bases between. The CDR3 DNA reads as TGTGCCAGCAGTCACCCAGCTCGCTCCAGACAGAAACTAATCATGGCCCAGCATTTT. The encoded protein is CASSHPARSRQKLIMAQHF.

This chain uses TRBV11-3 with TRBJ2-2, with a possible D match to TRBD1 (6 bases). This CDR3 has 20 amino acids. Germline V gene lookup returns CDR1 SGHNT and CDR2 YENEEA. Deletions cut 0 bases from V and 1 base from J, with 21 bases between. CDR3 in amino acids: CASSLDFNSGQPRNTGELFF. CDR3 sequence (DNA): TGTGCCAGCAGCTTAGATTTTAACTCAGGACAGCCAAGGAACACCGGGGAGCTGTTTTTT.

This chain links TRBV30 with TRBJ2-7; maybe TRBD1 (5 bases). V dropped 0 bases and J dropped 2 bases, with 11 bases sitting between them. CDR1 GTSNPN and CDR2 SVGIG come from the germline V gene (reference sequence). The CDR3 is 14 amino acids. The CDR3 nucleotides read TGTGCCTGGAGTGTCAGGGTCGAAGCCTACGAGCAGTACTTC. It translates to CAWSVRVEAYEQYF.

CDR3: CASSISGGYNEKLFF. CDR3 nucleotides: TGTGCCAGTAGTATAAGCGGCGGGTATAATGAAAAACTGTTTTTT. This chain joins TRBV19 and TRBJ1-4, with D uncertain. The CDR3 loop spans 15 amino acids. V was clipped by 2 bases and J by 4 bases, with 11 bases between them. Germline loops: CDR1 LNHDA, CDR2 SQIVND (reference sequence).

This clone is a singleton in its sample. The chain recombines TRBV9 with TRBJ2-1; 8 bases agree with TRBD2. The germline V gene encodes CDR1 SGDLS and CDR2 YYNGEE. The CDR3 covers 16 residues. With V trimmed by 0 bases and J by 8 bases, 10 bases remained unmatched. CDR3 in amino acids: CASSVASGLAVDEQFF. For the CDR3, the DNA is TGTGCCAGCAGCGTAGCTTCTGGACTAGCCGTCGATGAGCAGTTCTTC.

This clone was counted ten times or more. Here the CDR3 reads CASSYQGGTEAFF. The CDR3 DNA sequence: TGTGCCAGCAGTTACCAGGGGGGCACTGAAGCTTTCTTT. The chain uses TRBV6-5 and TRBJ1-1; 7 positions agree with TRBD1. The germline gives CDR1 MNHEY, CDR2 SVGAGI. This CDR3 is 13 amino acids long. Trimming took 2 bases from V and 4 from J; bases not matched to a gene: 1.

This chain links TRBV7-2 with TRBJ2-7, with 13 bases matching TRBD2. The CDR3 length is 18 residues. V was pared by 2 bases and J by 0 bases, with 7 bases of the junction left unmatched. Germline CDR1 is SGHTA and CDR2 is FQGNSA. The CDR3 DNA reads TGTGCCAGCAGCTTAACAGGGACTAGCGGGGTTACCTCCTACGAGCAGTACTTC. It codes for CASSLTGTSGVTSYEQYF. The full variable domain, completed using reference TRBV7-2 and TRBJ2-7, is GAGVSQSPSNKVTEKGKDVELRCDPISGHTALYWYRQSLGQGLEFLIYFQGNSAPDKSGLPSDRFSAERTGGSVSTLTIQRTQQEDSAVYLCASSLTGTSGVTSYEQYFGPGTRLTVT.

The V gene is TRBV29-1, the J gene TRBJ2-2; the match to TRBD2 covers 14 bases. The length of the CDR3 is 16 residues. Losses at the gene ends were 6 bases for V and 6 bases for J; bases not matched to a gene: 9. Germline loops: CDR1 SQVTM, CDR2 ANQGSEA. CDR3 in amino acids: CSVTTSGRAGAGELFF. CDR3 nucleotides: TGCAGCGTAACGACTAGCGGGAGGGCCGGGGCCGGGGAGCTGTTTTTT.

The DNA of the CDR3 is TGTGCCAGCGGCTACCCGGCCGGGGTACCAAATGAGCAGTTCTTC. It is translated as CASGYPAGVPNEQFF. The chain is built from TRBV6-5 and TRBJ2-1, with D maybe TRBD2 (5 bases). Germline V gene data show CDR1 as MNHEY and CDR2 as SVGAGI. V was cut by 8 bases and J by 7 bases, with 21 bases left in between. The CDR3 is 15 amino acids.

J is TRBJ2-7 and V is TRBV7-9; the match to TRBD1 covers 10 bases. Trimming at V came to 4 bases and at J to 1 base, leaving 10 bases not matched to a gene. The CDR3 spans 17 residues. Germline lookup yields CDR1 SEHNR and CDR2 FQNEAQ (reference sequence). Here the CDR3 DNA reads TGTGCCAGCAGCTCAACCCGACAGGGGGCATTATCCTACGAGCAGTACTTC. It yields the protein CASSSTRQGALSYEQYF. Full variable domain (remainder filled in from reference TRBV7-9 and TRBJ2-7): DTGVSQNPRHKITKRGQNVTFRCDPISEHNRLYWYRQTLGQGPEFLTYFQNEAQLEKSRLLSDRFSAERPKGSFSTLEIQRTEQGDSAMYLCASSSTRQGALSYEQYFGPGTRLTVT.

The chain employs TRBV7-9 and TRBJ2-5, with D possibly being TRBD1 (6 bases). The CDR3 covers 13 residues. Germline loops: CDR1 SEHNR, CDR2 FQNEAQ (reference sequence). Deletions cut 3 bases from V and 5 bases from J, with 10 bases between. This CDR3 reads CASSFAGEETQYF. CDR3 DNA: TGTGCCAGCAGCTTTGCAGGGGAGGAGACCCAGTACTTC.

The table lists this clone with a count of one. The gene calls are TRBV18 and TRBJ1-4; 7 bases are shared with TRBD1. The CDR3 totals 14 residues. The V segment lost 1 base and the J segment 7 bases; nucleotides outside the gene matches: 3. Germline V lookup: CDR1 KGHSH, CDR2 LQKENI. CDR3 protein: CASSPRDRAEKLFF. CDR3 coding DNA: TGTGCCAGCTCACCACGCGACAGGGCTGAAAAACTGTTTTTT.

This clone was recorded many times. This rearrangement joins TRBV19 to TRBJ2-3; 7 bases fit TRBD2. The CDR3 consists of 16 residues. With V trimmed by 4 bases and J by 6 bases, 13 bases remained unmatched. The germline V gene has CDR1 LNHDA and CDR2 SQIVND (reference sequence). Written as DNA, the CDR3 is TGTGCCAGTAGTACAAGAGCGGGGACGTCTCTGGATACGCAGTATTTT. It translates to CASSTRAGTSLDTQYF.

Details on this clone: A read error is likely, as this CDR3 ends without the conserved phenylalanine or tryptophan. The gene calls are TRBV5-4 and TRBJ1-1; no reliable D call. The CDR3 contains 13 residues. Deletions cut 8 bases from V and 1 base from J, with 12 bases between. The germline gives CDR1 SGHNT, CDR2 YYREEE (reference sequence). The CDR3 loop reads CASQSVENTEAFL. The CDR3 nucleotides are TGTGCCAGTCAAAGCGTAGAGAACACTGAAGCTTTCCTT.

The chain uses TRBV11-2 and TRBJ2-1; D gene unclear. The V gene lost 7 bases and the J gene lost 4 bases, with 14 bases spanning the gap. Germline V CDR1 and CDR2: SGHAT, FQNNGV. There are 14 residues in the CDR3. The CDR3 is CASTWATQYNEQFF. CDR3 nucleotide sequence: TGTGCCAGCACCTGGGCGACGCAGTACAATGAGCAGTTCTTC. Supplemented by reference TRBV11-2 and TRBJ2-1, the full variable domain reads EAGVAQSPRYKIIEKRQSVAFWCNPISGHATLYWYQQILGQGPKLLIQFQNNGVVDDSQLPKDRFSAERLKGVDSTLKIQPAKLEDSAVYLCASTWATQYNEQFFGPGTRLTVL.

The chain employs TRBV3-1 (or the pseudogene TRBV3-2) and TRBJ1-5, with D perhaps matching TRBD1 (6 bases). The germline V gene encodes CDR1 LGHDT and CDR2 YNNKEL (reference sequence). The CDR3 spans 16 residues. V shed 1 base and J shed 5 bases, with 15 bases lying between them. The CDR3 DNA reads TGTGCCAGCAGCCAAGGGGAGAACAGGGCGGATCAGCCCCAGCATTTT. Translation: CASSQGENRADQPQHF.

The chain recombines TRBV18 with TRBJ1-1; D is possibly TRBD1 (6 bases). Germline loops: CDR1 KGHSH, CDR2 LQKENI. The CDR3 spans 11 residues. Trimming left V 3 bases short and J 9 bases short, with 8 bases between. The CDR3 region is CASSPGGQAFF. CDR3 in DNA: TGTGCCAGCTCACCGGGGGGGCAAGCTTTCTTT.